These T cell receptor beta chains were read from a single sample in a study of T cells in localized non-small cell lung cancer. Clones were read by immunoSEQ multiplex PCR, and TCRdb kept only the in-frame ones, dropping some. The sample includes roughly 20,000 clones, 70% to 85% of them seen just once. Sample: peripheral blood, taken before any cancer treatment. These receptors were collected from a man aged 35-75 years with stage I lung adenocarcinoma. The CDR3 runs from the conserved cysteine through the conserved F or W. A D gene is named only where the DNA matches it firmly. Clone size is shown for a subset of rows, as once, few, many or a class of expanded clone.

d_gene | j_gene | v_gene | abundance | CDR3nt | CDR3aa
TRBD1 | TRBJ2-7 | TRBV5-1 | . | TGCGCCAGCAGCTTGGGACAGGGGGCGTCCGAGCAGTACTTC | CASSLGQGASEQYF
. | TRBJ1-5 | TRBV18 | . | TGTGCCAGCTCACCAAATCGGGACCAGCCCCAGCATTTT | CASSPNRDQPQHF
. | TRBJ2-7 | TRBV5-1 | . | TGCGCCAGCAGCTTACAGGGTTCCTACGAGCAGTACTTC | CASSLQGSYEQYF
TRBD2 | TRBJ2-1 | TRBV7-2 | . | TGTGCCAGCAGCCTGATAGCGGGGACCTACAATGAGCAGTTCTTC | CASSLIAGTYNEQFF
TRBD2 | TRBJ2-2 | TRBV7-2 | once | TGTGCCAGCAGCTTGGCGGGACTAAACGGGGAGCTGTTTTTT | CASSLAGLNGELFF
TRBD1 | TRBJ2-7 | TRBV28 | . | TGTGCCAGCAGCCCACCCCCAGGACAGGGGGTAACCTACGAGCAGTACTTC | CASSPPPGQGVTYEQYF
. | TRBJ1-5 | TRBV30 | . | TGTGCCTGGAGTGGACTGCATAGCAATCAGCCCCAGCATTTT | CAWSGLHSNQPQHF
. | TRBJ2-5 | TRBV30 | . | TGTGCCTGGAGTGTACTCGCTGAGACCCAGTACTTC | CAWSVLAETQYF
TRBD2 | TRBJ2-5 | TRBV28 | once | TGTGCCAGCAGTTTTAGCGGGGGGGCGAAGACCCAGTACTTC | CASSFSGGAKTQYF
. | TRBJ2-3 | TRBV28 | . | TGTGCCAGCACCCCCCCGGGATCCGAGGATACGCAGTATTTT | CASTPPGSEDTQYF